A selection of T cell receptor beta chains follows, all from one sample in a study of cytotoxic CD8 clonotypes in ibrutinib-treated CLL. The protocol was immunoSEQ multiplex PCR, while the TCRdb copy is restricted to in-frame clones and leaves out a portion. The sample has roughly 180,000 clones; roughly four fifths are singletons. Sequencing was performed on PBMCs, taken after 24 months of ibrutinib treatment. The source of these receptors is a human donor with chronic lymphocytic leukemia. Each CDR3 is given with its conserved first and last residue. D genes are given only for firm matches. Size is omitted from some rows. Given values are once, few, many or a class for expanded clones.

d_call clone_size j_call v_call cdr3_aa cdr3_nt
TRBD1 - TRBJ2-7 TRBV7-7 CASSLGTGGAREQYF TGTGCCAGCAGCTTGGGGACAGGGGGCGCGAGGGAGCAGTACTTC
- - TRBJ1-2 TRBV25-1 CASSDLAGTNYGYTF TGTGCCAGCAGTGATCTCGCAGGCACTAACTATGGCTACACCTTC
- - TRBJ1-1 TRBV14 CASSHSRVADTEAFF TGTGCCAGCAGCCATAGCAGGGTTGCGGACACTGAAGCTTTCTTT
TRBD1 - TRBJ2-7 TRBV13 CASSLAPGTGIEQYF TGTGCCAGCAGCTTAGCCCCAGGGACAGGGATCGAGCAGTACTTC
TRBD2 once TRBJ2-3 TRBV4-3 CASSQDRQREGPDTQYF TGCGCCAGCAGCCAAGATCGTCAGCGGGAGGGACCAGATACGCAGTATTTT
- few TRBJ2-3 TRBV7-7 CASSLGDLTDTQYF TGTGCTAGCAGCCTGGGGGACCTCACAGATACGCAGTATTTT
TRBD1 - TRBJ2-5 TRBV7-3 CASKQGAGGLETQYF TGTGCCAGCAAACAGGGGGCAGGGGGCTTGGAGACCCAGTACTTC
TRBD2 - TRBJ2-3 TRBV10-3 CAIGLAGEGDTQYF TGTGCCATCGGCCTAGCGGGGGAGGGAGATACGCAGTATTTT
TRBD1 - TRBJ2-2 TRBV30 CACLGGQGVTGELFF TGTGCCTGCCTAGGCGGACAGGGTGTAACCGGGGAGCTGTTTTTT
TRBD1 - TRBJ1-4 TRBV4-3 CASSQVNRGPEKLFF TGCGCCAGCAGCCAAGTAAACAGGGGGCCTGAAAAACTGTTTTTT
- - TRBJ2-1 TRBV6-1 CASSEPRGNYNEQFF TGTGCCAGCAGTGAACCCCGGGGAAATTACAATGAGCAGTTCTTC